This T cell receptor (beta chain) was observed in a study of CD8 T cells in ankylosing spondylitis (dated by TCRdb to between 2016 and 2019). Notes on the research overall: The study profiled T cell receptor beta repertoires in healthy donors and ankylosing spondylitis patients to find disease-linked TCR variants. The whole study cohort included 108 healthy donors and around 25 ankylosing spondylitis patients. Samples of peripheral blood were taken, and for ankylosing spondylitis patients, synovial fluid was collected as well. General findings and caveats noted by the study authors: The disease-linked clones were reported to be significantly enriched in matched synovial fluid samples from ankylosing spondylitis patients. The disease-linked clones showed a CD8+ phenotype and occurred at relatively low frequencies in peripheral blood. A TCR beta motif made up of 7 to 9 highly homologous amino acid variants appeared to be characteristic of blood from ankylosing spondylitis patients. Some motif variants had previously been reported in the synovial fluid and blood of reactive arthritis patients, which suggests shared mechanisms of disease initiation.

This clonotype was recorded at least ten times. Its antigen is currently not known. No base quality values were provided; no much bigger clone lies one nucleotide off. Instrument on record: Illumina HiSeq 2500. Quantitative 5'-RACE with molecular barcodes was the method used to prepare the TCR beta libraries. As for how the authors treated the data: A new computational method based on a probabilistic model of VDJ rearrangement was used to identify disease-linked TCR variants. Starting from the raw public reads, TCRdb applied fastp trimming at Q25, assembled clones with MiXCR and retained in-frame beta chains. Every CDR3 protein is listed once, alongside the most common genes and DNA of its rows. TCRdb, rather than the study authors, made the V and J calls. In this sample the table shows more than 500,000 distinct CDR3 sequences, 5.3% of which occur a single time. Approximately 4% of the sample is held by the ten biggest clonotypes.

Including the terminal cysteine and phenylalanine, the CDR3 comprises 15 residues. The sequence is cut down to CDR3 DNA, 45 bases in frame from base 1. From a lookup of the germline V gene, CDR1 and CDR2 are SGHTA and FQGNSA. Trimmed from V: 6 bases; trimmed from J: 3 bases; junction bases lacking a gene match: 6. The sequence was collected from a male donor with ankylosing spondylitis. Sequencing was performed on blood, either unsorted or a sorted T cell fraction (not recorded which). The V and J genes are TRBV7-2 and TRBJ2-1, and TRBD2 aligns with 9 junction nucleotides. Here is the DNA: TGTGCCAGCAGTCCTTTAGCGGGGGTCTACAATGAGCAGTTCTTC. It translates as CASSPLAGVYNEQFF. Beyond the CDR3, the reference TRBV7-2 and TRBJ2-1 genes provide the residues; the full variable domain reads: GAGVSQSPSNKVTEKGKDVELRCDPISGHTALYWYRQSLGQGLEFLIYFQGNSAPDKSGLPSDRFSAERTGGSVSTLTIQRTQQEDSAVYLCASSPLAGVYNEQFFGPGTRLTVL.